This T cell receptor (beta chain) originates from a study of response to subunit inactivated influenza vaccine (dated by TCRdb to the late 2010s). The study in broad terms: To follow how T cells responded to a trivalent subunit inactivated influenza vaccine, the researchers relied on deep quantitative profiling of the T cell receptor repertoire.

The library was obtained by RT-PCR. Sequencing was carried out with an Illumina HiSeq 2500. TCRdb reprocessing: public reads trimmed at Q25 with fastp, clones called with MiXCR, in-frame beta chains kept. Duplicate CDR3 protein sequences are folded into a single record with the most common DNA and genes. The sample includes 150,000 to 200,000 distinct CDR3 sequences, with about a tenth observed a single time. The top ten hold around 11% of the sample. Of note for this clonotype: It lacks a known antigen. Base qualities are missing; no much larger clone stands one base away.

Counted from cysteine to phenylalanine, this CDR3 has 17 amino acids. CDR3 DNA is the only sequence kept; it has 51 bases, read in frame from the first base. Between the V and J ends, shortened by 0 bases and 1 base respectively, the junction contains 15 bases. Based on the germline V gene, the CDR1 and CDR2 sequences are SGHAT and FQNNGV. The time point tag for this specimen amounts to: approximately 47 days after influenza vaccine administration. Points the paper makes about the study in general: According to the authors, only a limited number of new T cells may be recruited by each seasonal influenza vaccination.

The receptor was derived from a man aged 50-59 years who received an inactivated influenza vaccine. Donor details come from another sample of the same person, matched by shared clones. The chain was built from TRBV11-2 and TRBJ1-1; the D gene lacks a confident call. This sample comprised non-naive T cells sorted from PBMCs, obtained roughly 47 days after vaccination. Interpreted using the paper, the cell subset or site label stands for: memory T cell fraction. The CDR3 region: CASSLELGGRQNTEAFF. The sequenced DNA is TGTGCCAGCAGCTTAGAATTAGGCGGCCGCCAGAACACTGAAGCTTTCTTT.